The text below deals with one T cell receptor (beta chain). Its antigen remains unknown. The data were obtained in a study of T-cell reconstitution after alpha-beta-depleted transplantation in children. Study findings and constraints: Day-60 TCRbeta diversity that was high in some patients was derived from surviving recipient T cells and thymic progenitors. Expanded graft clones numbering several hundred reportedly gave rise to alpha-beta T cells about two months after transplant. Hyperexpanded clones declined; after one year, newly produced T cells mostly supplied diversity.

Researchers prepared the TCRbeta library using unique molecular identifiers, the study reports. TCRdb re-called the PCR reads through MiXCR, storing one row per CDR3 protein. The sample has just over 950,000 distinct CDR3 sequences; less than 30% are singletons. The germline CDR1 and CDR2 sequences are SGHRS and YFSETQ. Trimming removed 4 bases at V and 7 bases at J, with 8 bases between. The CDR3 runs to 11 residues. This clonotype was sampled from a boy in the first two years of life who had a stem cell transplant for SCID, so the T cells may come from the graft donor. The chain employs TRBV5-1 and TRBJ1-1; unclear D gene. Sample: PBMCs, mostly from graft donor cells, taken 360 days after TCRalphabeta/CD19-depleted stem cell transplant. In DNA, the CDR3 is TGCGCCAGCAGCGCGCAGAATGAAGCTTTCTTT. Its protein product is CASSAQNEAFF.